The 6 T cell receptor beta chains reported below all come from one sample, sequenced in a study of radiotherapy plus CTLA-4 blockade in lung cancer (dated 2018 in TCRdb). Libraries were prepared through the immunoSEQ multiplex PCR assay. Not all clones reach the TCRdb copy of this immuneACCESS table, which keeps in-frame sequences only. Checked studies attribute under half of the gap to unresolved V genes and leave the rest unexplained. The sample table shows over 95,000 clones, and about four fifths are seen once. Around 2.8% of the sample belongs to the ten largest clones. The sample in question was peripheral blood, obtained from a patient treated with radiotherapy plus ipilimumab. Receptors originate from a human donor with non-small cell lung cancer who had a partial response to radiotherapy plus ipilimumab. Some clones in this sample may be carry-over from other donors' samples.

This clone was recorded once. The chain couples TRBV5-5 to TRBJ2-1; maybe TRBD2 (6 bases). Looked up from germline, CDR1 is SGHKS and CDR2 is YYEKEE (reference sequence). The CDR3 has 17 amino acids. Deletions cut 2 bases from V and 2 bases from J, with 17 bases between. The CDR3 reads CASSFSPAGGTYNEQFF. DNA for the CDR3: TGTGCCAGCAGCTTTTCACCGGCCGGGGGAACCTACAATGAGCAGTTCTTC.

This chain joins TRBV5-1 and TRBJ2-7; 10 positions match TRBD2. The CDR3 is made up of 17 amino acids. Germline CDR1 is SGHRS and CDR2 is YFSETQ. The junction had 8 bases not matched to a gene; V was cut back by 2 bases and J by 0 bases. DNA for the CDR3: TGCGCCAGCAGCTTCGCTAGCGGGGGTTTACACTCCTACGAGCAGTACTTC. Translation: CASSFASGGLHSYEQYF. The full variable domain, rest sourced from reference TRBV5-1 and TRBJ2-7, is KAGVTQTPRYLIKTRGQQVTLSCSPISGHRSVSWYQQTPGQGLQFLFEYFSETQRNKGNFPGRFSGRQFSNSRSEMNVSTLELGDSALYLCASSFASGGLHSYEQYFGPGTRLTVT.

The chain combines TRBV4-2 with TRBJ2-7; D unclear. From germline, CDR1 is LGHNA and CDR2 YNFKEQ. The CDR3 consists of 15 residues. Trimming removed 1 base at V and 0 bases at J, with 10 bases between. CDR3 in amino acids: CASSQVIQDSYEQYF. Written as DNA, the CDR3 is TGTGCCAGCAGCCAAGTTATCCAGGACTCCTACGAGCAGTACTTC.

This clone was detected a few times. The gene calls are TRBV27 and TRBJ2-1, with TRBD2 identical over 7 bases. The germline CDR1 and CDR2 sequences are MNHEY and SMNVEV (reference sequence). This CDR3 contains 14 residues. V lost 5 bases, J lost 7 bases, and 8 bases stayed unmatched. The chain's CDR3 is CASSPWGGGNEQFF. The CDR3, as DNA: TGTGCCAGCAGTCCCTGGGGGGGAGGGAATGAGCAGTTCTTC.

This clone was observed a few times. The chain uses TRBV2 and TRBJ2-5; tentatively, D is TRBD2 (6 bases). Germline V lookup: CDR1 SNHLY, CDR2 FYNNEI. Trimming pared 6 bases from V and 5 bases from J, leaving 16 bases between. The CDR3 sequence is 14 residues long. CDR3 sequence reads: CASRDTSQVETQYF. The CDR3 DNA reads as TGTGCCAGCAGGGACACTAGCCAGGTTGAGACCCAGTACTTC.

J is TRBJ1-4 and V is TRBV18; no clear D gene. The CDR3 is 14 residues long. V lost 3 bases, J lost 7 bases, and 12 bases lay in between. The germline V gene encodes CDR1 KGHSH and CDR2 LQKENI. The chain's CDR3 is CASSPGAGFEKLFF. CDR3 coding DNA: TGTGCCAGCTCACCGGGAGCAGGATTTGAAAAACTGTTTTTT.